The source of this T cell receptor beta chain is a study of OX40 agonist ivuxolimab in advanced cancers. Study overall: Ivuxolimab doses were 0.01, 0.1, 0.3, 1.5, 3 or 10 mg/kg every 2 weeks. Points from the study as a whole: Specificity for antigen went undetermined in the expanded peripheral T cells.

The repertoire was sequenced with immunoSEQ multiplex PCR; TCRdb's copy has only in-frame clones and lacks some. This sample has around 62,000 clones, with approximately 84% found just once. The CDR3 is 15 amino acids. CDR1 and CDR2 (germline): SGHRS, YFSETQ. The junction had 5 bases not matched to a gene; V was cut back by 2 bases and J by 6 bases. Patients were ineligible given autoimmune disease history or systemic immunosuppression. With baseline, cycle 4 day 1, and cycle 7 day 1 as timepoints, blood was sampled. A few counts support this clone. Its antigen remains unidentified. Sample: CD4+ or CD8+ T cells sorted from blood, taken in a trial of the OX40 agonist ivuxolimab. The chain couples TRBV5-1 to TRBJ2-7; 13 bases are a match to TRBD2. The sequence was obtained from an adult with an advanced solid tumor such as melanoma, head and neck, liver or kidney cancer. The CDR3 DNA follows: TGCGCCAGCAGCTTACTAGCGGGGGGGACACCCGAGCAGTACTTC. It specifies CASSLLAGGTPEQYF.